The source of this T cell receptor beta chain is a study of T cells after somatic rescue of genetic block (dated by TCRdb to about 2020). At the level of the whole study: The study assessed how robust, over the long term, a T-cell system was when the system had developed through somatic rescue of a genetic block in T-cell development.

The table lists this clone with a count of one. Its cognate antigen has yet to be identified. No per-base quality is available; no much larger clone lies one base away. The library was prepared using the immunoSEQ multiplex PCR assay. TCRdb re-hosts the immuneACCESS table, in-frame sequences only. Its copies lack some clones; in the studies checked, an unresolved V gene accounts for under half of them, and the cause for the rest is not known. The sample contains about 72,000 clones, approximately 90% of them found a single time. Clones ranked in the top ten supply 2.8% of the sample. The junction carries 6 bases between V and J, which are trimmed by 0 bases and 0 bases respectively. Its CDR3 holds 14 amino acids, cysteine through phenylalanine. The DNA shown is the 42-base CDR3, in frame from base 1. CDR1 and CDR2 (LNHNV, YYDKDF) derive from the germline V gene (reference sequence).

Sequenced: peripheral blood mononuclear cells (PBMCs). This TCR came from a man aged 30 to 45. The chain links TRBV15 with TRBJ2-7, with no confidently assigned D gene. The DNA reads TGTGCCACCAGCAGAGACCGCTACTCCTACGAGCAGTACTTC. Its protein product is CATSRDRYSYEQYF.